The T cell receptor (beta chain) described here comes from a study of blood T cell repertoires in COVID-19. Data came from immunoSEQ multiplex PCR; TCRdb stores just in-frame clones and leaves some out. The data show around 310,000 clones, about nine tenths seen once. V was clipped by 3 bases and J by 8 bases; unmatched bases: 2. Germline CDR1 SGHNT, CDR2 YYREEE (reference sequence). The length of the CDR3 is 13 residues. The chain links TRBV5-4 to TRBJ1-2, with 12 positions matching TRBD1. The source is a woman between 25 and 40 years old who had recovered from COVID-19. The sample comprised PBMCs or T cells enriched from blood (not recorded which). The CDR3 loop reads CASSWDRGLGYTF. CDR3 in DNA: TGTGCCAGCAGCTGGGACAGGGGGCTAGGCTACACCTTC.